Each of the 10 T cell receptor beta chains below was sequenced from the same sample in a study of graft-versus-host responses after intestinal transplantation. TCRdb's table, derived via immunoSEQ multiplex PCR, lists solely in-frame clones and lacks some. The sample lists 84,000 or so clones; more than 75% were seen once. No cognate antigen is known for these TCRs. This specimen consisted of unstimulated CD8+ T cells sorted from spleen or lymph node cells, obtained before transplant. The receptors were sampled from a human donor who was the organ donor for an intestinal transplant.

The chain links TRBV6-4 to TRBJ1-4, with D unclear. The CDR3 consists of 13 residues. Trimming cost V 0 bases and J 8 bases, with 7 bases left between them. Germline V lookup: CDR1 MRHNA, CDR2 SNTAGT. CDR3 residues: CASSDSMEEKLFF. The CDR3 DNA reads TGTGCCAGCAGTGACTCGATGGAAGAAAAACTGTTTTTT.

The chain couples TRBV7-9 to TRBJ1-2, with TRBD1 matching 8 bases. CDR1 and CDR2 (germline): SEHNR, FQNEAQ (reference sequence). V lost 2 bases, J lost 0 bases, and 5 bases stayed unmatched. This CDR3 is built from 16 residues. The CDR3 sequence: CASSLRQGAANYGYTF. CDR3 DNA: TGTGCCAGCAGCTTAAGGCAGGGGGCTGCTAACTATGGCTACACCTTC.

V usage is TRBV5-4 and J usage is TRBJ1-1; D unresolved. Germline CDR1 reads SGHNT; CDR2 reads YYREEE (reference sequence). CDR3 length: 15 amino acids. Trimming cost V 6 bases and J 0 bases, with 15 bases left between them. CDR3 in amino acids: CASTPGLGMNTEAFF. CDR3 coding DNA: TGTGCCAGCACCCCCGGACTGGGCATGAACACTGAAGCTTTCTTT.

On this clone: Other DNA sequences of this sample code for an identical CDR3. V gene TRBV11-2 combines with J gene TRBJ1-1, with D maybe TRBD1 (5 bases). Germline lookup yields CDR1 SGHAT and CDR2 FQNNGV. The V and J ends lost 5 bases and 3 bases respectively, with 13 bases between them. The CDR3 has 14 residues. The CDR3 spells CASSRRGEDTEAFF. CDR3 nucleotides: TGTGCCAGCAGCCGAAGGGGTGAAGACACTGAAGCTTTCTTT.

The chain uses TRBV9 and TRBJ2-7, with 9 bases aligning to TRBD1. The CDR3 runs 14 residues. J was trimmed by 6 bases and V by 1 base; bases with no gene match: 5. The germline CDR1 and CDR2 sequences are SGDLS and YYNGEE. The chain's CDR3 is CASSVLDRGGEQYF. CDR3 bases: TGTGCCAGCAGCGTACTGGACAGGGGAGGCGAGCAGTACTTC.

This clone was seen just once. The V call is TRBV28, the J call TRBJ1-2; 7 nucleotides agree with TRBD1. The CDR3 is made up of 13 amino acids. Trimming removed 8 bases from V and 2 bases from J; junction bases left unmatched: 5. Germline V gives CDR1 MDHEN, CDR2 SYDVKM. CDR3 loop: CASALTGNYGYTF. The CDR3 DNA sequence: TGTGCCAGCGCCCTGACAGGGAACTATGGCTACACCTTC.

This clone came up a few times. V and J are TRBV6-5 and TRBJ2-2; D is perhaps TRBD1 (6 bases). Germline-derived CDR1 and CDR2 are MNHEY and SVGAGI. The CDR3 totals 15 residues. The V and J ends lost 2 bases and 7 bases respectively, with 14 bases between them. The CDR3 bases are TGTGCCAGCAGTTACGATGGGGGCTGGGGCGGGGAGCTGTTTTTT. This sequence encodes CASSYDGGWGGELFF.

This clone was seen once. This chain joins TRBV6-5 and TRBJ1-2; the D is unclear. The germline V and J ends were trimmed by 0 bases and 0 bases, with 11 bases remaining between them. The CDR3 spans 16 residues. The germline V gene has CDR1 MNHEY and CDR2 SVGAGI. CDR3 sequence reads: CASSYSIVGANYGYTF. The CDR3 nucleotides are TGTGCCAGCAGTTACTCGATTGTAGGAGCTAACTATGGCTACACCTTC.

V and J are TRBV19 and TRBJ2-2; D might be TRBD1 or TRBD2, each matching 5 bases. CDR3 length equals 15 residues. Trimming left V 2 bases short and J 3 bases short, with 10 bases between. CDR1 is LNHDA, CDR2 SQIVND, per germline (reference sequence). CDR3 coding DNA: TGTGCCAGTAGTATAATGGGGCGGGACACCGGGGAGCTGTTTTTT. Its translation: CASSIMGRDTGELFF.

The chain's CDR3 is CASSLGQGGYEQYF. The CDR3 coding sequence is TGTGCCAGCAGTTTGGGACAGGGAGGCTACGAGCAGTACTTC. The chain joins TRBV6-5 to TRBJ2-7, with 9 bases fitting TRBD1. The V and J ends lost 4 bases and 3 bases, in that order; junction bases with no gene match: 4. Germline V gene sequence: CDR1 MNHEY, CDR2 SVGAGI. CDR3 length: 14 residues.